What follows are 24 T cell receptor beta chains derived from one specimen sequenced in a study of blood T cell repertoires in COVID-19. Clones were read by immunoSEQ multiplex PCR, and TCRdb kept only the in-frame ones, dropping some. The sample consists of some 100,000 clones, more than 75% of them appearing once. The sample consisted of peripheral blood. The receptors were sampled from a man aged 50-60 years with acute or convalescent COVID-19.

The CDR3 DNA follows: TGTGCCAGCAGCTTAGTAACAAGGGGCATCTACAATGAGCAGTTCTTC. This translates into CASSLVTRGIYNEQFF. The chain joins TRBV7-6 to TRBJ2-1, with a possible D match to TRBD1 (5 bases). CDR1 is SGHVS, CDR2 FNYEAQ, per germline. The CDR3 covers 16 residues. V was clipped by 1 base and J by 3 bases, with 13 bases between them.

V is TRBV11-2 and J is TRBJ1-1; no reliable D call. This CDR3 contains 15 residues. Germline V CDR1 and CDR2: SGHAT, FQNNGV. V lost 2 bases and J lost 4, with 14 bases in between. CDR3 sequence: CASSLRRVGSTEAFF. DNA for the CDR3: TGTGCCAGCAGCTTAAGGCGGGTAGGGAGCACTGAAGCTTTCTTT. Full variable domain (remainder filled in from reference TRBV11-2 and TRBJ1-1): EAGVAQSPRYKIIEKRQSVAFWCNPISGHATLYWYQQILGQGPKLLIQFQNNGVVDDSQLPKDRFSAERLKGVDSTLKIQPAKLEDSAVYLCASSLRRVGSTEAFFGQGTRLTVV.

The chain couples TRBV7-2 to TRBJ2-2, with D perhaps matching TRBD2 (5 bases). Per the germline V gene, CDR1 is SGHTA and CDR2 is FQGNSA. The CDR3 is 16 amino acids. Trimming took 0 bases from V and 6 from J, leaving 14 bases between them. The CDR3, as DNA: TGTGCCAGCAGCTTAGCGCGGTTCGGGGATCCCGGGGAGCTGTTTTTT. It specifies CASSLARFGDPGELFF.

The chain is built from TRBV30 and TRBJ1-5; TRBD1 matches at 10 bases. Looked up from germline, CDR1 is GTSNPN and CDR2 is SVGIG (reference sequence). This CDR3 is 17 amino acids long. V lost 5 bases, J lost 1 base, and 11 bases stayed unmatched. CDR3 coding DNA: TGTGCCTGGCCCGCAGACAGGGGGCGGGGGAGCAATCAGCCCCAGCATTTT. The encoded protein is CAWPADRGRGSNQPQHF. Full variable domain (rest looked up from reference TRBV30 and TRBJ1-5): SQTIHQWPATLVQPVGSPLSLECTVEGTSNPNLYWYRQAAGRGLQLLFYSVGIGQISSEVPQNLSASRPQDRQFILSSKKLLLSDSGFYLCAWPADRGRGSNQPQHFGDGTRLSIL.

The count of this clone is one. V and J are TRBV6-6 and TRBJ1-1; D is unresolved. The CDR3 extends over 12 amino acids. V lost 5 bases and J lost 5, with 9 bases in between. Germline CDR1 is MNHNY and CDR2 is SVGAGI (reference sequence). CDR3 sequence reads: CASSTPQTEAFF. CDR3 DNA sequence: TGTGCCAGCAGTACCCCACAAACTGAAGCTTTCTTT.

The chain joins TRBV19 to TRBJ1-3; D gene ambiguous. Germline assignment: CDR1 LNHDA and CDR2 SQIVND (reference sequence). The CDR3 runs 14 residues. The germline V and J ends were trimmed by 7 bases and 6 bases, with 16 bases remaining between them. The CDR3 DNA follows: TGTGCCAGTAATCAAGGCGGTTCTCCAAACACCATATATTTT. Translation gives CASNQGGSPNTIYF.

The chain recombines TRBV5-8 with TRBJ2-5; 7 bases align to TRBD1. This CDR3 is built from 15 residues. Germline-derived CDR1 and CDR2 are SGHTS and YDEGEE. V trimming: 0 bases; J trimming: 1 base; junction bases outside the gene matches: 3. The DNA of the CDR3 is TGTGCCAGCAGCTTGGGACAGGGTACCCAAGAGACCCAGTACTTC. Protein sequence: CASSLGQGTQETQYF.

The chain has TRBV5-1 and TRBJ1-1; D is unclear. Germline values: CDR1 SGHRS, CDR2 YFSETQ. V lost 4 bases and J 0 bases, leaving 13 bases between the germline ends. This CDR3 region has 15 residues. In DNA, the CDR3 is TGCGCCAGCAGCCCCGGGAAACGTGTGAACACTGAAGCTTTCTTT. Its translation is CASSPGKRVNTEAFF.

A note on this clone: The junction departs from germline at one end; a sequencing error may be responsible. V gene TRBV7-7 combines with J gene TRBJ2-3; weak D call: TRBD2 (5 bases). CDR3 size: 14 residues. Germline CDR1 SSHAT, CDR2 FNYEAQ (reference sequence). As DNA, the CDR3 is TGTGCTAGCAGCTTAGCGTCTAGCACAGATACGCAGTATTTT. This gives the protein CASSLASSTDTQYF.

The chain carries TRBV11-2 and TRBJ2-3; possibly TRBD1 for D (7 bases). Germline V gene sequence: CDR1 SGHAT, CDR2 FQNNGV. This CDR3 contains 15 residues. Deletions cut 0 bases from V and 6 bases from J, with 13 bases between. CDR3 DNA sequence: TGTGCCAGCAGCTTAGACAGGGGGGCTTTCGATACGCAGTATTTT. Protein sequence: CASSLDRGAFDTQYF. The variable domain in full, completed from reference TRBV11-2 and TRBJ2-3, reads EAGVAQSPRYKIIEKRQSVAFWCNPISGHATLYWYQQILGQGPKLLIQFQNNGVVDDSQLPKDRFSAERLKGVDSTLKIQPAKLEDSAVYLCASSLDRGAFDTQYFGPGTRLTVL.

The CDR3 reads CASSLNLQGAGNTIYF. Written as DNA, the CDR3 is TGTGCCAGCTCACTCAATTTACAGGGGGCCGGAAACACCATATATTTT. J is TRBJ1-3 and V is TRBV18, with 9 nucleotides matching TRBD1. The CDR3 extends over 16 amino acids. V lost 4 bases and J lost 4; bases outside the gene matches: 8. In germline, CDR1 is KGHSH, CDR2 LQKENI.

J is TRBJ1-2 and V is TRBV15, with a tentative D call TRBD1 (5 bases). The CDR3 length is 14 residues. Trimming stripped 1 base from V and 3 bases from J, with 9 bases between. Germline CDR1 is LNHNV and CDR2 is YYDKDF (reference sequence). CDR3: CATSRGGGDYGYTF. DNA for the CDR3: TGTGCCACCAGCAGAGGTGGGGGGGACTATGGCTACACCTTC.

The rearrangement joins TRBV15 to TRBJ1-4, with unresolved D. V dropped 1 base and J dropped 0 bases, with 6 bases sitting between them. The CDR3 loop spans 15 amino acids. Germline CDR1 LNHNV, CDR2 YYDKDF (reference sequence). The CDR3 spells CATSRADTTNEKLFF. The DNA for the CDR3 is TGTGCCACCAGCAGAGCAGATACAACTAATGAAAAACTGTTTTTT.

The V and J genes are TRBV6-5 and TRBJ2-6, with a tentative D call TRBD2 (7 bases). CDR1 is MNHEY, CDR2 SVGAGI, per germline. CDR3 length equals 16 residues. V was clipped by 4 bases and J by 0 bases, with 10 bases between them. CDR3 sequence reads: CASSLGGGSGANVLTF. CDR3 sequence (DNA): TGTGCCAGCAGTTTGGGAGGGGGCTCTGGGGCCAACGTCCTGACTTTC.

J is TRBJ1-6 and V is TRBV3-1 (or the pseudogene TRBV3-2); D unresolved. The CDR3 extends over 17 amino acids. Deletions cut 0 bases from V and 0 bases from J, with 9 bases between. Germline assignment: CDR1 LGHDT and CDR2 YNNKEL (reference sequence). Written as DNA, the CDR3 is TGTGCCAGCAGCCAAGATTCGTATCTCTCCTATAATTCACCCCTCCACTTT. It specifies CASSQDSYLSYNSPLHF.

Comment on this clone: The identical CDR3 is also encoded by other nucleotide sequences in the sample. CDR3 amino acids: CASSFRSSTDTQYF. The CDR3 nucleotides are TGTGCCAGCAGCTTTCGTTCTAGCACAGATACGCAGTATTTT. J is TRBJ2-3 and V is TRBV11-3; D gene uncertain. In germline, CDR1 is SGHNT, CDR2 YENEEA. V dropped 3 bases and J dropped 0 bases, with 7 bases sitting between them. This CDR3 comprises 14 residues.

This chain connects TRBV4-1 to TRBJ2-5; 12 nucleotides agree with TRBD2. Germline trimming cut 3 bases from V and 4 bases from J; bases unmatched to any gene: 9. CDR3 size: 17 residues. The V gene's germline CDR1 is MGHRA and CDR2 YSYEKL. The CDR3 DNA reads TGCGCCAGCAGCCACCCCCTAGCGGGGGGGGAGCGAGAGACCCAGTACTTC. The encoded protein is CASSHPLAGGERETQYF.

The rearrangement links TRBV5-4 to TRBJ2-5; 12 nucleotides match TRBD2. The CDR3 has 15 amino acids. In germline, CDR1 is SGHNT, CDR2 YYREEE (reference sequence). V shed 7 bases and J 1 base; nucleotides not matched to a gene: 5. The CDR3 DNA reads TGTGCCAGCGGTTCTAGCGGGAGGGTCCAAGAGACCCAGTACTTC. This codes for CASGSSGRVQETQYF.

The genes are TRBV12-5 and TRBJ2-1; 10 bases map to TRBD2. This CDR3 spans 17 amino acids. In germline, CDR1 is LGHNT, CDR2 FRNRAP. The V segment lost 4 bases and the J segment 9 bases; nucleotides outside the gene matches: 15. In DNA form, the CDR3 reads TGTGCTAGTGGTTCGCCATTTCTTAGCGGGAGGTCCCTTGAGCAGTTCTTC. Translation: CASGSPFLSGRSLEQFF.

In its sample, this clone was seen once. The chain carries TRBV15 and TRBJ1-2; 8 positions agree with TRBD1. Germline V gene lookup returns CDR1 LNHNV and CDR2 YYDKDF (reference sequence). With V trimmed by 0 bases and J by 2 bases, 2 bases remained unmatched. The CDR3 length is 15 residues. The CDR3, as DNA: TGTGCCACCAGCAGAGAGGACAGGGCGAACTATGGCTACACCTTC. The encoded protein is CATSREDRANYGYTF.

The chain couples TRBV27 to TRBJ2-7; 7 bases are a match to TRBD2. J gave up 2 bases and V 3 bases, and 1 base lay outside the gene matches. CDR3 length equals 13 residues. Germline values: CDR1 MNHEY, CDR2 SMNVEV (reference sequence). The chain's CDR3 is CASSFRGAYEQYF. In DNA, the CDR3 is TGTGCCAGCAGTTTCCGGGGGGCCTACGAGCAGTACTTC.

The rearrangement uses TRBV2 and TRBJ2-3; D not resolved. Germline CDR1 SNHLY, CDR2 FYNNEI. The CDR3 runs 15 residues. V gave up 6 bases and J gave up 2 bases, with 15 bases separating them. DNA for the CDR3: TGTGCCAGCAGGTCGCGGAAAACCCTCACAGATACGCAGTATTTT. Translation: CASRSRKTLTDTQYF.

The gene calls are TRBV7-8 and TRBJ2-5, with TRBD1 matching 7 bases. Germline V gene lookup returns CDR1 SGHVS and CDR2 FQNEAQ. With V trimmed by 1 base and J by 7 bases, 6 bases remained unmatched. This CDR3 spans 14 amino acids. The CDR3 region is CASSLDGTVGTQYF. The CDR3 bases are TGTGCCAGCAGCTTAGATGGGACAGTGGGGACCCAGTACTTC.

J is TRBJ1-4 and V is TRBV7-9, with D possibly TRBD1 on 5 matching bases. V dropped 6 bases and J dropped 5 bases, with 16 bases sitting between them. Germline CDR1 SEHNR, CDR2 FQNEAQ (reference sequence). The CDR3 is 15 amino acids. The CDR3 nucleotides are TGTGCCAGCAGTCCTGACCCCGGGGGGAATGAAAAACTGTTTTTT. It is translated as CASSPDPGGNEKLFF.